Listed below are T cell receptor beta chains from one sample, sequenced in a study of blood T cell repertoires in COVID-19. TCRdb keeps only in-frame clones here, not all; method: immunoSEQ multiplex PCR. This table has some 190,000 clones, approximately 90% appearing once. The sequenced sample consisted of peripheral blood. These receptors were obtained from a man in his thirties or forties with acute or convalescent COVID-19. The CDR3 runs from the conserved cysteine through the conserved F or W. The D gene is left open where the match is weak.

CASKGSNPSGANVLTF,TRBJ2-6,NA,TRBV9
CASTPRRGGESNQPQHF,TRBJ1-5,NA,TRBV19
CASSSGDSSLEKLFF,TRBJ1-4,TRBD1,TRBV5-1
CAWRGADRALSTF,TRBJ1-2,TRBD1,TRBV30
CASSADFSGRVVNEQFF,TRBJ2-1,TRBD2,TRBV9
CASSSPGPGTDTQYF,TRBJ2-3,NA,TRBV6-5
CASSPRLAGYNEQFF,TRBJ2-1,TRBD2,TRBV7-3
CASSTGLAVQETQYF,TRBJ2-5,TRBD2,TRBV5-1
CASSRWGDGNTQYF,TRBJ2-3,NA,TRBV27
CASSEWFDSGVSETQYF,TRBJ2-5,TRBD2,TRBV6-1
CASSLGGLAGYNEQFF,TRBJ2-1,TRBD2,TRBV5-1
CASSWTSGSYNEQFF,TRBJ2-1,NA,TRBV3-1/TRBV3-2
CASSPRTGVPHEQYF,TRBJ2-7,TRBD1,TRBV5-1
CASSLPTNYGYTF,TRBJ1-2,NA,TRBV5-1
CASSPPRTGRADTQYF,TRBJ2-3,NA,TRBV18
CASSAGVSGQPQHF,TRBJ1-5,NA,TRBV19
CASSLEGVLNTEAFF,TRBJ1-1,NA,TRBV5-1
CASSLERLPRENQETQYF,TRBJ2-5,NA,TRBV7-4
CASSLVAGMPETQYF,TRBJ2-5,NA,TRBV5-5
CASSHRQFSYNEQFF,TRBJ2-1,NA,TRBV3-1/TRBV3-2
CASSPWELPYEQYF,TRBJ2-7,NA,TRBV5-1
CASSYRETMAETF,TRBJ1-2,NA,TRBV6-5
CASSPLSLVPEQYF,TRBJ2-7,NA,TRBV5-1
CASRRTGRYEQYF,TRBJ2-7,TRBD1,TRBV2
CASSRGGGMNEQYF,TRBJ2-7,NA,TRBV4-2
CASSLVTTGGTEAFF,TRBJ1-1,TRBD1,TRBV7-9
CASTGQMSLGYGYTF,TRBJ1-2,TRBD1,TRBV19
CASSLTGTQTYEQYF,TRBJ2-7,NA,TRBV5-5
CASSANLNTGELFF,TRBJ2-2,NA,TRBV18
CASRRLGEDGYTF,TRBJ1-2,NA,TRBV5-1
CASKMTGVDNQPQHF,TRBJ1-5,TRBD1,TRBV2
CASSLGSVTGINTEAFF,TRBJ1-1,NA,TRBV5-1
CASTSGGSYNEQFF,TRBJ2-1,TRBD1,TRBV28
CASTARGQLNTEAFF,TRBJ1-1,NA,TRBV6-5
CASLADLRGDAQYF,TRBJ2-3,TRBD2,TRBV28
CSVVQTGTYGYTF,TRBJ1-2,NA,TRBV29-1
CASSSEGTGFYEQYF,TRBJ2-7,TRBD1,TRBV5-1
CATSITGEASPLHF,TRBJ1-6,TRBD1,TRBV15
CASSPKTSTDTQYF,TRBJ2-3,NA,TRBV5-1
CASSRAAAQYEQYF,TRBJ2-7,NA,TRBV7-9
CASTQDRVSYEQYF,TRBJ2-7,TRBD1,TRBV28
CASSAFAGGYYGYTF,TRBJ1-2,TRBD1,TRBV5-1
CASSSLGEGGEAFF,TRBJ1-1,NA,TRBV28